The 26 T cell receptor beta chains below come from one sample, sequenced in a study of control samples from healthy donors and cancer patients. Assay: immunoSEQ multiplex PCR; the TCRdb copy retains only in-frame clones and omits some. Of under 200,000 clones in the sample, 90% to 95% were seen once. Sample: blood. These receptors were collected from a woman aged 35 to 49 in good health.

The chain uses TRBV6-5 and TRBJ2-5; D unresolved. CDR3 length: 15 residues. V dropped 11 bases and J dropped 4 bases, with 23 bases sitting between them. The germline gives CDR1 MNHEY, CDR2 SVGAGI. In DNA, the CDR3 is TGTGCCGGCAAAAAACTCCGGGCCCCTGGAGAGACCCAGTACTTC. Residues: CAGKKLRAPGETQYF.

This clone was seen more than once but under ten times. The chain joins TRBV11-3 to TRBJ2-3, with TRBD1 as a possible D gene (5 bases). V lost 1 base and J 6 bases, leaving 8 bases between the germline ends. CDR3 length equals 13 residues. Germline V gene data show CDR1 as SGHNT and CDR2 as YENEEA. The chain's CDR3 is CASSLAGLDTQYF. In DNA form, the CDR3 reads TGTGCCAGCAGCTTAGCAGGGCTGGATACGCAGTATTTT.

As DNA, the CDR3 is TGTGCCAGCAGCTTAGAATGGGGTGGTGAAAAACTGTTTTTT. Translated: CASSLEWGGEKLFF. V and J are TRBV11-2 and TRBJ1-4; D is ambiguous. V was trimmed by 0 bases and J by 7 bases, leaving 9 bases between them. The CDR3 spans 14 residues. The germline V gene has CDR1 SGHAT and CDR2 FQNNGV. Full variable domain (outside the CDR3, taken from reference TRBV11-2 and TRBJ1-4): EAGVAQSPRYKIIEKRQSVAFWCNPISGHATLYWYQQILGQGPKLLIQFQNNGVVDDSQLPKDRFSAERLKGVDSTLKIQPAKLEDSAVYLCASSLEWGGEKLFFGSGTQLSVL.

Turning to this clone: Mismatch with germline at one junction end may stem from a read error. V usage is TRBV5-6 and J usage is TRBJ2-7, with a tentative D call TRBD1 (5 bases). The CDR3 has 12 residues. From germline, CDR1 is SGHDT and CDR2 YYEEEE. The CDR3 coding sequence is TGTGCCAGCAGCTTGAGCTCTGGGGCCCACCGCTTC. It codes for CASSLSSGAHRF.

The gene calls are TRBV11-2 and TRBJ1-2, with 8 nucleotides matching TRBD1. In germline, CDR1 is SGHAT, CDR2 FQNNGV. There are 13 residues in the CDR3. J lost 4 bases, V lost 4 bases, and 2 bases had no gene match. CDR3 loop: CASSSDRGYGYTF. The CDR3 region has the DNA TGTGCCAGCAGCTCCGACAGGGGCTATGGCTACACCTTC. Combining the CDR3 with reference TRBV11-2 and TRBJ1-2 gives the whole variable domain EAGVAQSPRYKIIEKRQSVAFWCNPISGHATLYWYQQILGQGPKLLIQFQNNGVVDDSQLPKDRFSAERLKGVDSTLKIQPAKLEDSAVYLCASSSDRGYGYTFGSGTRLTVV.

The rearrangement links TRBV4-2 to TRBJ2-3; perhaps TRBD1 as D (5 bases). The CDR3 has 15 residues. Trimming took off 6 bases at V and 1 base at J, with 14 bases between the two ends. Germline CDR1 is LGHNA and CDR2 is YNFKEQ. CDR3 DNA: TGTGCCAGCAGTCGATTCAGGGTGGGCACAGATACGCAGTATTTT. It encodes CASSRFRVGTDTQYF.

The V and J genes are TRBV11-2 and TRBJ1-1, with TRBD1 identical over 8 bases. CDR3 size: 13 residues. V dropped 5 bases and J dropped 12; count of bases not matched to a gene: 11. Germline CDR1 SGHAT, CDR2 FQNNGV. CDR3 nucleotides: TGTGCCAGCAGCCCCACCCGGACAGGGTCGACTTTCTTT. It yields the protein CASSPTRTGSTFF.

The rearrangement uses TRBV7-3 and TRBJ2-7; D may be TRBD2 (5 bases). From germline, CDR1 is SGHTA and CDR2 FQGTGA. The V gene lost 0 bases and the J gene lost 2 bases, with 11 bases spanning the gap. The CDR3 sequence is 15 residues long. CDR3 sequence reads: CASSLTGGGAYEQYF. CDR3 in DNA: TGTGCCAGCAGCTTAACGGGTGGAGGAGCCTACGAGCAGTACTTC.

The chain recombines TRBV3-1 (or the pseudogene TRBV3-2) with TRBJ2-3, with D maybe TRBD1 (6 bases). Trimming removed 7 bases at V and 5 bases at J, with 16 bases between. Germline V gene sequence: CDR1 LGHDT, CDR2 YNNKEL (reference sequence). The CDR3 spans 14 residues. CDR3 loop: CASTRTGQEDTQYF. CDR3 DNA sequence: TGTGCCAGCACACGCACGGGACAAGAAGATACGCAGTATTTT.

The V call is TRBV6-2 or TRBV6-3, the J call TRBJ2-3; 10 nucleotides line up with TRBD2. V gave up 4 bases and J gave up 2 bases; unmatched junction bases: 3. CDR1 is MNHEY and CDR2 is SVGEGT in the germline V gene. CDR3 length equals 15 residues. CDR3 region: CASSLGLAHTDTQYF. CDR3 coding DNA: TGTGCCAGCAGTTTGGGACTAGCGCACACAGATACGCAGTATTTT.

The V call is TRBV30, the J call TRBJ2-1; TRBD2 matches at 15 bases. After removal of 2 bases from V and 8 bases from J, the junction contained 10 bases not matched to a gene. CDR3 length equals 17 residues. Germline V CDR1 and CDR2: GTSNPN, SVGIG (reference sequence). For the CDR3, the DNA is TGTGCCTGGAGTCTCGGACTAGCGGGAGGGCCTTGGGATGAGCAGTTCTTC. It codes for CAWSLGLAGGPWDEQFF.

J is TRBJ1-1 and V is TRBV25-1; D is unclear. This CDR3 has 15 amino acids. Trimming cost V 1 base and J 1 base, with 10 bases left between them. Germline assignment: CDR1 MGHDK and CDR2 SYGVNS. CDR3 sequence: CASSEFERRNTEAFF. The CDR3 DNA is TGTGCCAGCAGTGAATTCGAGAGGAGGAACACTGAAGCTTTCTTT.

The chain couples TRBV29-1 to TRBJ1-2; TRBD1 might be the D (5 bases). The V and J ends lost 2 bases and 8 bases respectively, with 15 bases between them. CDR1 and CDR2 from the germline V gene are SQVTM and ANQGSEA. The CDR3 runs 13 residues. The CDR3 is CSVERQLFQGYTF. The DNA of the CDR3 is TGCAGCGTTGAACGACAGCTTTTTCAAGGCTACACCTTC.

The chain is built from TRBV10-3 and TRBJ1-6, with 9 bases matching TRBD1. Unmatched junction bases numbered 4, after V lost 3 bases and J lost 7 bases. Germline V gene data show CDR1 as ENHRY and CDR2 as SYGVKD. This CDR3 region has 15 residues. The CDR3 coding sequence is TGTGCCATCAGTGACGCGGGACAGGGAAATTCACCCCTCCACTTT. Translating gives CAISDAGQGNSPLHF.

CDR3 loop: CASSPTRTGTPSNTEAFF. In DNA, the CDR3 is TGTGCCAGCAGCCCTACGAGGACAGGGACTCCTTCGAACACTGAAGCTTTCTTT. The rearrangement joins TRBV7-9 to TRBJ1-1; TRBD1 agrees at 8 bases. The CDR3 spans 18 residues. J lost 1 base, V lost 5 bases, and 15 bases had no gene match. Germline values: CDR1 SEHNR, CDR2 FQNEAQ (reference sequence).

The CDR3 DNA reads TGCGCCAGCAGCCAATTCTTAGCGGTTCCGCCTAATGAGCAGTTCTTC. Its protein is CASSQFLAVPPNEQFF. The chain links TRBV4-3 to TRBJ2-1; tentative D call: TRBD2 (6 bases). With 2 bases removed from V and 7 bases from J, the gap between germline ends came to 18 bases. Germline V lookup: CDR1 LGHNA, CDR2 YSLEER. This CDR3 spans 16 amino acids.

This sequence joins TRBV6-5 and TRBJ1-1; a weak D match, TRBD1 (6 bases). This CDR3 spans 13 amino acids. Germline V gives CDR1 MNHEY, CDR2 SVGAGI. V dropped 6 bases and J dropped 4 bases, with 12 bases sitting between them. The CDR3 sequence: CASSRGGTTEAFF. The CDR3, as DNA: TGTGCCAGCAGCAGAGGGGGTACCACTGAAGCTTTCTTT.

The chain uses TRBV7-3 and TRBJ2-5; 7 nucleotides line up with TRBD2. Germline V lookup: CDR1 SGHTA, CDR2 FQGTGA. The V and J ends lost 5 bases and 3 bases, in that order; junction bases with no gene match: 9. CDR3 size: 15 residues. CDR3: CASSRGLGGKETQYF. In DNA form, the CDR3 reads TGTGCCAGCAGCCGGGGACTGGGAGGGAAAGAGACCCAGTACTTC.

The chain links TRBV11-2 to TRBJ1-6; D call uncertain. V dropped 5 bases and J dropped 3 bases, with 11 bases sitting between them. This CDR3 is built from 15 residues. Germline V lookup: CDR1 SGHAT, CDR2 FQNNGV. CDR3 in DNA: TGTGCCAGCAGCATTTCTAGCTACTATAATTCACCCCTCCACTTT. This gives the protein CASSISSYYNSPLHF.

This chain joins TRBV11-2 and TRBJ2-7, with D possibly TRBD2 on 5 matching bases. The V end lost 5 bases, the J end lost 0 bases, and 17 bases lay between the germline ends. This CDR3 is 16 amino acids long. Germline-derived CDR1 and CDR2 are SGHAT and FQNNGV. The CDR3 DNA is TGTGCCAGCAGCCCAGCCCGGACTGACCGCTCCTACGAGCAGTACTTC. Translating it yields CASSPARTDRSYEQYF.

The chain carries TRBV7-9 and TRBJ1-6; no definite D call. The CDR3 is 13 residues long. The V gene lost 4 bases and the J gene lost 10 bases, with 11 bases spanning the gap. The germline gives CDR1 SEHNR, CDR2 FQNEAQ (reference sequence). The DNA for the CDR3 is TGTGCCAGCAGCTCTGAACAGTCCTCACCCCTCCACTTT. It specifies CASSSEQSSPLHF.

V usage is TRBV6-2 or TRBV6-3 and J usage is TRBJ1-2, with 12 positions matching TRBD1. The CDR3 has 16 amino acids. V was pared by 5 bases and J by 7 bases, with 11 bases of the junction left unmatched. Germline values: CDR1 MNHEY, CDR2 SVGEGT. The CDR3 spells CASSDPRDRGLAGYTF. CDR3 nucleotides: TGTGCCAGCAGTGACCCCCGGGACAGGGGGCTGGCTGGCTACACCTTC.

CDR3 region: CASSLGGHSPLHF. The DNA of the CDR3 is TGTGCCAGCAGCTTGGGGGGTCATTCACCCCTCCACTTT. The chain employs TRBV5-4 and TRBJ1-6; D remains unclear. Trimming left V 0 bases short and J 8 bases short, with 6 bases between. CDR1 and CDR2 (germline): SGHNT, YYREEE (reference sequence). This CDR3 is built from 13 residues.

The rearrangement joins TRBV29-1 to TRBJ2-1; D possibly corresponds to TRBD2 (5 bases). Germline CDR1 reads SQVTM; CDR2 reads ANQGSEA. V lost 4 bases, J lost 9 bases, and 10 bases lay in between. The CDR3 contains 11 residues. CDR3 residues: CSVGRSGEQFF. In nucleotides, the CDR3 is TGCAGCGTTGGGAGGTCCGGTGAGCAGTTCTTC.

The chain carries TRBV5-4 and TRBJ1-1, with TRBD1 matching 7 bases. In germline, CDR1 is SGHNT, CDR2 YYREEE (reference sequence). Trimming cost V 4 bases and J 3 bases; bases outside gene matches: 9. There are 15 residues in the CDR3. CDR3 nucleotide sequence: TGTGCCAGCAGCAAACAGGGGAGATTTGACACTGAAGCTTTCTTT. It codes for CASSKQGRFDTEAFF.

As for this clone: The same CDR3 can be traced to other DNA sequences in this sample. The chain combines TRBV9 with TRBJ2-3; D not resolved. The germline V gene encodes CDR1 SGDLS and CDR2 YYNGEE. The CDR3 is 12 amino acids. Trimming removed 2 bases from V and 3 bases from J, with 4 bases in between. CDR3: CASSVVTDTQYF. The CDR3 nucleotides are TGTGCCAGCAGCGTCGTTACAGATACGCAGTATTTT.